The 25 T cell receptor beta chains below come from one sample, sequenced in a study of T cells after posttransplantation cyclophosphamide. A marrow graft followed busulfan-fludarabine conditioning, with cyclophosphamide on days +3 and +4. This table comes from immunoSEQ multiplex PCR, and its TCRdb copy is limited to in-frame clones, with some not included. The sample has around 3,300 clones; 79% are singletons. Sequenced material: PBMCs, taken about 190 days after allogeneic stem cell transplant with posttransplant cyclophosphamide. Receptors originate from a male patient over 55 who received an allogeneic stem cell transplant from a related donor and was CMV-positive. Some T cells may be transferred from the graft donor.

The gene calls are TRBV6-4 and TRBJ1-2, with 8 bases matching TRBD1. CDR3 length: 16 amino acids. V was clipped by 8 bases and J by 0 bases; unmatched bases: 11. Germline lookup yields CDR1 MRHNA and CDR2 SNTAGT. The CDR3 DNA sequence: TGTGCCAGCGGAAGGACAGGGCGGCGGCCTAACTATGGCTACACCTTC. It is translated as CASGRTGRRPNYGYTF.

The chain joins TRBV5-1 to TRBJ1-4, with 7 bases aligning to TRBD1. The V gene end was trimmed by 4 bases and the J gene end by 3 bases; junction bases not matched to a gene: 6. Germline V CDR1 and CDR2: SGHRS, YFSETQ. The CDR3 length is 15 residues. This CDR3 is CASSARGMPNEKLFF. For the CDR3, the DNA is TGCGCCAGCAGCGCCAGGGGGATGCCTAATGAAAAACTGTTTTTT.

The rearrangement links TRBV11-2 to TRBJ1-5, with 8 bases identical to TRBD1. The CDR3 consists of 15 residues. Germline CDR1 SGHAT, CDR2 FQNNGV. After removal of 3 bases from V and 3 bases from J, the junction contained 4 bases not matched to a gene. CDR3 in amino acids: CASSFTTGANQPQHF. The CDR3 nucleotides are TGTGCCAGCAGCTTCACGACAGGGGCCAATCAGCCCCAGCATTTT.

This sequence joins TRBV13 and TRBJ2-7, with D possibly matching TRBD1 (6 bases). The V and J ends lost 4 bases and 5 bases respectively, with 12 bases between them. The CDR3 runs to 13 residues. From germline, CDR1 is PRHDT and CDR2 FYEKMQ (reference sequence). The CDR3 is CASSYRVRNEQYF. The CDR3 region has the DNA TGTGCCAGCAGCTACAGGGTTCGCAACGAGCAGTACTTC.

The chain has TRBV5-1 and TRBJ2-1; 7 bases fit TRBD2. The CDR3 length is 15 residues. CDR1 SGHRS and CDR2 YFSETQ come from the germline V gene. V shed 0 bases, J shed 4 bases, and the junction held 4 bases outside the gene matches. CDR3 DNA sequence: TGCGCCAGCAGCTTGGCCGGGGAGGGGTACAATGAGCAGTTCTTC. The encoded protein is CASSLAGEGYNEQFF.

The rearrangement joins TRBV9 to TRBJ2-1; 8 bases match TRBD1. Trimming cost V 4 bases and J 2 bases; bases outside gene matches: 11. The CDR3 runs 17 residues. Per the germline V gene, CDR1 is SGDLS and CDR2 is YYNGEE. CDR3 region: CASSLTGGGSPYNEQFF. The DNA of the CDR3 is TGTGCCAGCAGCCTCACAGGGGGAGGTAGCCCCTACAATGAGCAGTTCTTC.

CDR3 coding DNA: TGTGCCAGCAGCCTAGGGGAGGGCATAGGAAACACCATATATTTT. This gives the protein CASSLGEGIGNTIYF. The chain has TRBV6-5 and TRBJ1-3, with D possibly matching TRBD1 (5 bases). CDR1 and CDR2 (germline): MNHEY, SVGAGI. Trimming took off 6 bases at V and 4 bases at J, with 16 bases between the two ends. The CDR3 consists of 15 residues.

This chain uses TRBV6-1 with TRBJ2-7; D may be TRBD1 (9 bases). CDR1 MNHNS and CDR2 SASEGT come from the germline V gene. V lost 5 bases, J lost 5 bases, and 19 bases lay in between. This CDR3 has 15 amino acids. CDR3 DNA: TGTGCCAGCAGTCCGCGGGGGGACAGGGTCCACGAGCAGTACGTC. Protein product: CASSPRGDRVHEQYV.

The V call is TRBV5-1, the J call TRBJ1-2; TRBD1 agrees at 8 bases. The V gene end was trimmed by 0 bases and the J gene end by 3 bases; junction bases not matched to a gene: 13. The CDR3 spans 18 residues. Germline CDR1 SGHRS, CDR2 YFSETQ. CDR3 in DNA: TGCGCCAGCAGCTTGGAATCAGGGGGCAGGAGAGGCTACTATGGCTACACCTTC. It encodes CASSLESGGRRGYYGYTF.

The chain is built from TRBV5-4 and TRBJ2-6; 7 bases map to TRBD2. The germline CDR1 and CDR2 sequences are SGHNT and YYREEE (reference sequence). The V and J ends lost 1 base and 2 bases, in that order; junction bases with no gene match: 6. The CDR3 sequence is 17 residues long. The CDR3, as DNA: TGTGCCAGCAGCTTGATGGTGGGGGGGACTGGGGCCAACGTCCTGACTTTC. Residues: CASSLMVGGTGANVLTF.

This clone came up a few times. The chain has TRBV28 and TRBJ1-2; TRBD1 might be the D (6 bases). Germline V gene sequence: CDR1 MDHEN, CDR2 SYDVKM. This CDR3 has 15 amino acids. With 6 bases removed from V and 2 bases from J, the gap between germline ends came to 16 bases. The CDR3 region has the DNA TGTGCCAGCAGCCGTGCGTATGGGGGCAACTATGGCTACACCTTC. Its translation is CASSRAYGGNYGYTF.

The rearrangement uses TRBV5-1 and TRBJ2-1; weak D call: TRBD2 (6 bases). The CDR3 loop spans 15 amino acids. Germline V gives CDR1 SGHRS, CDR2 YFSETQ. V lost 4 bases, J lost 4 bases, and 15 bases lay in between. The DNA for the CDR3 is TGCGCCAGCAGCACTGTCGCGGCGGGGTACAATGAGCAGTTCTTC. Its protein is CASSTVAAGYNEQFF. The variable domain in full, with the rest retrieved from reference TRBV5-1 and TRBJ2-1, is KAGVTQTPRYLIKTRGQQVTLSCSPISGHRSVSWYQQTPGQGLQFLFEYFSETQRNKGNFPGRFSGRQFSNSRSEMNVSTLELGDSALYLCASSTVAAGYNEQFFGPGTRLTVL.

V is TRBV5-6 and J is TRBJ2-7; no definite D call. This CDR3 has 14 residues. The germline V and J ends were trimmed by 4 bases and 0 bases, with 11 bases remaining between them. Germline CDR1 SGHDT, CDR2 YYEEEE. The CDR3 reads CASSRQPDSYEQYF. The CDR3 coding sequence is TGTGCCAGCAGCCGACAACCCGACTCCTACGAGCAGTACTTC.

In its sample, this clone was seen a few times. The same CDR3 also results from other DNA sequences found in this sample. This chain joins TRBV4-1 and TRBJ1-6; TRBD1 matches 11 bases. The V gene's germline CDR1 is MGHRA and CDR2 YSYEKL. After removal of 1 base from V and 13 bases from J, the junction contained 12 bases not matched to a gene. CDR3 length equals 17 residues. CDR3 in amino acids: CASSQVGGTGGNSPLHF. In nucleotides, the CDR3 is TGCGCCAGCAGCCAAGTTGGGGGGACAGGGGGTAACTCCCCCCTCCACTTT.

CDR3 bases: TGTGCCAGCTCACCGCCGACCGGACTAGCGGGGTTGGCAGATACGCAGTATTTT. Translated, it gives CASSPPTGLAGLADTQYF. V is TRBV18 and J is TRBJ2-3, with 12 bases lining up with TRBD2. Germline lookup yields CDR1 KGHSH and CDR2 LQKENI. The CDR3 is 18 amino acids. V was pared by 3 bases and J by 4 bases, with 11 bases of the junction left unmatched.

This rearrangement joins TRBV28 to TRBJ2-7; no clear D gene. The CDR3 length is 11 residues. Trimming removed 6 bases from V and 4 bases from J, with 7 bases in between. The germline V gene encodes CDR1 MDHEN and CDR2 SYDVKM. As DNA, the CDR3 is TGTGCCAGCAGCATACAGTACGAGCAGTACTTC. Encoded protein: CASSIQYEQYF. The variable domain in full, with the rest retrieved from reference TRBV28 and TRBJ2-7, is DVKVTQSSRYLVKRTGEKVFLECVQDMDHENMFWYRQDPGLGLRLIYFSYDVKMKEKGDIPEGYSVSREKKERFSLILESASTNQTSMYLCASSIQYEQYFGPGTRLTVT.

This clone came up once. The rearrangement uses TRBV19 and TRBJ1-1; unclear D gene. Germline V CDR1 and CDR2: LNHDA, SQIVND (reference sequence). V lost 7 bases to trimming and J lost 3 bases, with 9 bases between them. This CDR3 contains 12 residues. CDR3 region: CASKIGDTEAFF. Written as DNA, the CDR3 is TGTGCCAGTAAAATCGGGGACACTGAAGCTTTCTTT.

This clone was seen only a few times. The chain has TRBV5-4 and TRBJ2-3; 13 bases map to TRBD2. The CDR3 length is 18 residues. Germline V gene data show CDR1 as SGHNT and CDR2 as YYREEE (reference sequence). V lost 5 bases to trimming and J lost 1 base; unmatched junction nucleotides: 10. The DNA for the CDR3 is TGTGCCAGCAGTTCCCCGGGACTAGCGGGGAAGGGCACAGATACGCAGTATTTT. Protein: CASSSPGLAGKGTDTQYF.

The V and J genes are TRBV14 and TRBJ2-1, with D perhaps TRBD2 (6 bases). Germline V gives CDR1 SGHDN, CDR2 FVKESK. CDR3 length: 14 residues. Trimming removed 4 bases at V and 2 bases at J, with 9 bases between. In DNA form, the CDR3 reads TGTGCCAGCAGCCGGGACTCCCCCTACAATGAGCAGTTCTTC. Translation: CASSRDSPYNEQFF. Together with reference TRBV14 and TRBJ2-1, the CDR3 gives the full variable domain: EAGVTQFPSHSVIEKGQTVTLRCDPISGHDNLYWYRRVMGKEIKFLLHFVKESKQDESGMPNNRFLAERTGGTYSTLKVQPAELEDSGVYFCASSRDSPYNEQFFGPGTRLTVL.

The CDR3: CASSFGGIGAGANVLTF. The CDR3 DNA is TGTGCCAGCAGCTTCGGGGGGATCGGGGCTGGGGCCAACGTCCTGACTTTC. The chain combines TRBV7-8 with TRBJ2-6, with 7 bases lining up with TRBD2. The V segment lost 3 bases and the J segment 2 bases; nucleotides outside the gene matches: 7. Germline lookup yields CDR1 SGHVS and CDR2 FQNEAQ. The CDR3 runs to 17 residues.

This chain connects TRBV2 to TRBJ2-1; TRBD1 is a possible D gene (6 bases). This CDR3 is 11 amino acids long. The V gene's germline CDR1 is SNHLY and CDR2 FYNNEI. V was shortened by 4 bases and J by 15 bases, with 13 bases between the two germline ends. CDR3 amino acids: CASSVVGQSFF. CDR3 DNA: TGTGCCAGCAGTGTAGTAGGACAGTCGTTCTTC. The whole variable domain, remainder taken from reference TRBV2 and TRBJ2-1, is EPEVTQTPSHQVTQMGQEVILRCVPISNHLYFYWYRQILGQKVEFLVSFYNNEISEKSEIFDDQFSVERPDGSNFTLKIRSTKLEDSAMYFCASSVVGQSFFGPGTRLTVL.

The chain uses TRBV6-5 and TRBJ2-5; 11 nucleotides agree with TRBD1. The ends lost 6 bases at V and 4 bases at J; junction bases unmatched: 7. The CDR3 has 15 amino acids. Germline values: CDR1 MNHEY, CDR2 SVGAGI. CDR3 in DNA: TGTGCCAGCAGCCCAGGGACAGGGGGACGAGAGACCCAGTACTTC. Encoded protein: CASSPGTGGRETQYF.

The gene calls are TRBV28 and TRBJ1-2; D is unclear. Germline CDR1 MDHEN, CDR2 SYDVKM. V lost 4 bases and J lost 2, with 11 bases in between. This CDR3 is 14 amino acids long. CDR3 nucleotides: TGTGCCAGCAGTTCTCCGACAACAAACTATGGCTACACCTTC. Translating it yields CASSSPTTNYGYTF.

The rearrangement uses TRBV5-1 and TRBJ1-4; D may be TRBD1 (5 bases). Between the trimmed V and J ends, which lost 1 base and 8 bases, there was a span of 9 bases. CDR3 length equals 13 residues. CDR1 and CDR2 from the germline V gene are SGHRS and YFSETQ. The CDR3 DNA sequence: TGCGCCAGCAGCTTGCAGGGAGGGGAAAAACTGTTTTTT. It is translated as CASSLQGGEKLFF. Full variable domain (rest looked up from reference TRBV5-1 and TRBJ1-4): KAGVTQTPRYLIKTRGQQVTLSCSPISGHRSVSWYQQTPGQGLQFLFEYFSETQRNKGNFPGRFSGRQFSNSRSEMNVSTLELGDSALYLCASSLQGGEKLFFGSGTQLSVL.

The rearrangement uses TRBV6-6 and TRBJ2-7; TRBD1 aligns across 8 bases. CDR1 is MNHNY and CDR2 is SVGAGI in the germline V gene (reference sequence). V was clipped by 5 bases and J by 6 bases; unmatched bases: 12. The CDR3 runs 15 residues. Here the CDR3 DNA reads TGTGCCAGCAGTGGGACTTTAGGACAGGGTGCCGAGCAGTACTTC. Protein: CASSGTLGQGAEQYF.